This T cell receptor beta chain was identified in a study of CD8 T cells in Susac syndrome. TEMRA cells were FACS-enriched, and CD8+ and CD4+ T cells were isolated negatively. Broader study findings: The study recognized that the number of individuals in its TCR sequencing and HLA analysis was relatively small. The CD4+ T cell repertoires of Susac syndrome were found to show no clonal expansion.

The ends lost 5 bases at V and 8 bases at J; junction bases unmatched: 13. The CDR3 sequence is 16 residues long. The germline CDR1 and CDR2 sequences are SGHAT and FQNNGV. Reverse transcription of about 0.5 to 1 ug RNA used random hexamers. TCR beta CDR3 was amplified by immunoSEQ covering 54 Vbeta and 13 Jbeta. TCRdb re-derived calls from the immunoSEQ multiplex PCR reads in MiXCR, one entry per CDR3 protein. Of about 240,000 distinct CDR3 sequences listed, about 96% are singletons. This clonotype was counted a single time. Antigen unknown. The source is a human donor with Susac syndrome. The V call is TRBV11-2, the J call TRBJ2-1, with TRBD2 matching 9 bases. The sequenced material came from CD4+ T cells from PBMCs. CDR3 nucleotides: TGTGCCAGCAGCGAGAAGCTAGCGGGACAGAATTATGAGCAGTTCTTC. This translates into CASSEKLAGQNYEQFF.